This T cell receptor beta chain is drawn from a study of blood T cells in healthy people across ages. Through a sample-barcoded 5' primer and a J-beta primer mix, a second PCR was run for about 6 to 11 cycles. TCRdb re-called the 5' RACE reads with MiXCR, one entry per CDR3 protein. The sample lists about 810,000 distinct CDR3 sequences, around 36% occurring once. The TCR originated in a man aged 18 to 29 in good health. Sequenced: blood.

CDR3 sequence: CASRPYSSGTQFF. CDR3 coding DNA: TGTGCCAGCCGGCCATACTCCTCAGGGACCCAGTTCTTC. This rearrangement joins TRBV9 to TRBJ2-1; D is perhaps TRBD1 or TRBD2 (5 bases each). CDR3 size: 13 residues. Trimming took off 7 bases at V and 13 bases at J, with 21 bases between the two ends. The germline CDR1 and CDR2 sequences are SGDLS and YYNGEE. Looking up the rest from reference TRBV9 and TRBJ2-1 gives the full variable domain: DSGVTQTPKHLITATGQRVTLRCSPRSGDLSVYWYQQSLDQGLQFLIQYYNGEERAKGNILERFSAQQFPDLHSELNLSSLELGDSALYFCASRPYSSGTQFFGPGTRLTVL.